Listed here is a single T cell receptor beta chain. As yet, its antigen is unknown. TCR alpha and TCR beta cDNA libraries with sample barcodes and UMIs came from 5'RACE using constant-segment primers. One entry per CDR3 protein, called by TCRdb with MiXCR from the 5' RACE reads. The sample carries over 300,000 distinct CDR3 sequences, under 25% recorded once. The germline gives CDR1 LNHNV, CDR2 YYDKDF (reference sequence). This CDR3 is built from 13 residues. Trimming at V came to 6 bases and at J to 7 bases, leaving 5 bases not matched to a gene. The sample is drawn from a study of T-cell memory formation after mild COVID-19. General study findings and limits: Nothing confirmed that second-wave clones peaking on day 37 were specific for SARS-CoV-2. Certain responding clones were present in pre-infection memory, suggesting participation of cross-reactive memory. The main location of contracting CD4+ clones was CM and EM, and that of contracting CD8+ clones was EMRA.

The chain recombines TRBV15 with TRBJ1-4; 7 bases fit TRBD1. The sequenced sample consisted of PBMCs or a T cell subset sorted from them (not recorded which). The receptor's source is a man aged 18 to 29 who had mild COVID-19 (a few samples of this study predate the infection). Cell type and time point are not known. DNA of the CDR3: TGTGCCACCAGTGACAGGGTGCTTGAAAAACTGTTTTTT. As protein: CATSDRVLEKLFF.